The 10 T cell receptor beta chains presented below share a single source sample, sequenced in a study of blood T cell repertoires in COVID-19. The method was immunoSEQ multiplex PCR; TCRdb's version includes in-frame clones alone and lacks a portion of them. The sample lists 150,000 to 200,000 clones, 80% to 85% occurring once. The sample taken for sequencing was peripheral blood. All receptors derive from an older woman with acute or convalescent COVID-19.

The chain has TRBV6-2 or TRBV6-3 and TRBJ1-2; 8 bases match TRBD1. V lost 2 bases, J lost 8 bases, and 7 bases stayed unmatched. The germline CDR1 and CDR2 sequences are MNHEY and SVGEGT. The length of the CDR3 is 14 residues. This chain's CDR3 is CASSYDGQGNGYTF. In nucleotides, the CDR3 is TGTGCCAGCAGTTACGATGGACAGGGTAACGGCTACACCTTC.

The chain carries TRBV2 and TRBJ2-5; D gene unclear. Germline values: CDR1 SNHLY, CDR2 FYNNEI. The V end lost 2 bases, the J end lost 1 base, and 8 bases lay between the germline ends. This CDR3 spans 14 amino acids. CDR3 sequence: CASSERLLQETQYF. In DNA, the CDR3 is TGTGCCAGCAGTGAACGACTCCTCCAAGAGACCCAGTACTTC.

The chain recombines TRBV2 with TRBJ1-6; 7 bases are a match to TRBD1. The germline gives CDR1 SNHLY, CDR2 FYNNEI. The CDR3 sequence is 16 residues long. Germline trimming cut 6 bases from V and 4 bases from J; bases unmatched to any gene: 9. Here the CDR3 DNA reads TGTGCCAGCAGAACAGGGGCGCTCCTATATAATTCACCCCTCCACTTT. Amino acids: CASRTGALLYNSPLHF.

The V call is TRBV18, the J call TRBJ1-3, with 8 bases fitting TRBD1. The ends lost 5 bases at V and 4 bases at J; junction bases unmatched: 10. The CDR3 has 16 amino acids. The germline V gene encodes CDR1 KGHSH and CDR2 LQKENI. CDR3 sequence (DNA): TGTGCCAGCTCAACCGGACAGGGAGCGGGAGGAAACACCATATATTTT. The encoded protein is CASSTGQGAGGNTIYF.

This chain joins TRBV6-1 and TRBJ2-7, with 7 bases identical to TRBD1. The V gene end was trimmed by 4 bases and the J gene end by 4 bases; junction bases not matched to a gene: 13. CDR3 length: 16 amino acids. Germline CDR1 reads MNHNS; CDR2 reads SASEGT. DNA for the CDR3: TGTGCCAGCAGTGTCCCCCCGGGACAGCTAAAATACGAGCAGTACTTC. Its translation is CASSVPPGQLKYEQYF.

This chain links TRBV9 with TRBJ1-1, with D uncertain. This CDR3 has 12 amino acids. V lost 7 bases and J 3 bases, leaving 10 bases between the germline ends. CDR1 and CDR2 (germline): SGDLS, YYNGEE. For the CDR3, the DNA is TGTGCCAGCGGGCCTGGGTACACTGAAGCTTTCTTT. Protein sequence: CASGPGYTEAFF.

This clone came up a few times. The chain recombines TRBV2 with TRBJ1-3; D not certain. Deletions cut 4 bases from V and 4 bases from J, with 17 bases between. The CDR3 totals 16 residues. The V gene's germline CDR1 is SNHLY and CDR2 FYNNEI. The chain's CDR3 is CASSADSSRGGNTIYF. CDR3 coding DNA: TGTGCCAGCAGTGCTGACTCCTCCCGAGGAGGAAACACCATATATTTT.

The chain recombines TRBV5-8 with TRBJ1-5; 7 positions match TRBD1. Germline V gene sequence: CDR1 SGHTS, CDR2 YDEGEE. The CDR3 is 15 amino acids. V lost 0 bases, J lost 5 bases, and 5 bases stayed unmatched. The CDR3, as DNA: TGTGCCAGCAGCTTGGGACAGGGATGGGATCAGCCCCAGCATTTT. Its protein product is CASSLGQGWDQPQHF.

This sequence joins TRBV6-5 and TRBJ2-3, with 9 nucleotides matching TRBD1. After removal of 2 bases from V and 3 bases from J, the junction contained 3 bases not matched to a gene. This CDR3 region has 15 residues. Germline V gene sequence: CDR1 MNHEY, CDR2 SVGAGI. CDR3 in amino acids: CASSYRTGVTDTQYF. CDR3 coding DNA: TGTGCCAGCAGTTACCGGACAGGGGTGACAGATACGCAGTATTTT.

The rearrangement uses TRBV2 and TRBJ1-4, with D hard to call. Trimming stripped 4 bases from V and 5 bases from J, with 11 bases between. In germline, CDR1 is SNHLY, CDR2 FYNNEI. This CDR3 is built from 14 residues. CDR3 nucleotides: TGTGCCAGCAGTGCCGGGGATGTAAATGAAAAACTGTTTTTT. Protein product: CASSAGDVNEKLFF.